Listed below are T cell receptor beta chains from one sample, sequenced in a study of blood T cell repertoires in COVID-19. Data came from immunoSEQ multiplex PCR; TCRdb stores just in-frame clones and leaves some out. This table holds some 70,000 clones, 70% to 90% found once. The specimen was peripheral blood. The receptors shown here come from an elderly woman with active COVID-19. Both conserved end residues are part of each CDR3. The D gene is left open where the match is weak. A row's size may be missing; if present it is once, few, many or a size class.

>TRBD1|-|TRBJ1-1|TRBV27
CASRGTGDTEAFF
TGTGCCAGCAGGGGGACAGGTGACACTGAAGCTTTCTTT
>TRBD2|-|TRBJ2-7|TRBV27
CASSSLTSGRPEQYF
TGTGCCAGCAGTTCCCTGACTAGCGGGAGGCCCGAGCAGTACTTC
>-|-|TRBJ2-7|TRBV7-9
CASSLPGKHEQYF
TGTGCCAGCAGCTTACCCGGTAAACACGAGCAGTACTTC
>TRBD2|once|TRBJ2-1|TRBV5-5
CASRHGTSGRGGTYNEQFF
TGTGCCAGCAGACACGGGACTAGCGGGAGGGGAGGGACCTACAATGAGCAGTTCTTC
>TRBD1|-|TRBJ2-7|TRBV7-9
CASSFRTGGLKDEQYF
TGTGCCAGCAGCTTTCGGACAGGGGGGCTTAAGGACGAGCAGTACTTC
>-|-|TRBJ1-2|TRBV5-1
CASSLGDSNYGYTF
TGCGCCAGCAGCTTGGGTGACAGTAACTATGGCTACACCTTC
>TRBD1|-|TRBJ2-5|TRBV4-3
CASSPSTGSETQYF
TGCGCCAGCAGCCCCTCGACAGGGTCGGAGACCCAGTACTTC
>TRBD1|-|TRBJ1-1|TRBV6-5
CASRHLYRGRTEAFF
TGTGCCAGCAGACACCTTTACAGGGGTCGGACTGAAGCTTTCTTT
>TRBD1|-|TRBJ2-7|TRBV7-9
CASSLTGEAYEQYF
TGTGCCAGCAGCTTGACAGGGGAAGCTTACGAGCAGTACTTC
>-|-|TRBJ2-1|TRBV30
CAWSFAGYNEQFF
TGTGCCTGGAGCTTTGCAGGTTACAATGAGCAGTTCTTC
>TRBD1|-|TRBJ1-6|TRBV19
CASSIKTGDDSPLHF
TGTGCCAGTAGTATAAAAACAGGGGACGATTCACCCCTCCACTTT
>TRBD2|-|TRBJ2-3|TRBV13
CASSSSGTSGRGADTQYF
TGTGCCAGCAGCTCATCCGGGACTAGCGGGAGAGGGGCAGATACGCAGTATTTT
>-|few|TRBJ2-5|TRBV19
CASSIVEGGSQETQYF
TGTGCCAGTAGTATAGTAGAGGGAGGCTCGCAAGAGACCCAGTACTTC
>TRBD2|once|TRBJ2-7|TRBV7-6
CASSPQIAGGTYEQYF
TGTGCCAGCAGCCCCCAGATAGCGGGAGGGACCTACGAGCAGTACTTC
>TRBD2|-|TRBJ2-1|TRBV7-8
CASSSLGLAGYEQFF
TGTGCCAGCAGCTCCCTAGGGCTAGCGGGATATGAGCAGTTCTTC
>-|-|TRBJ2-1|TRBV4-3
CASSQVGVENEQFF
TGCGCCAGCAGCCAAGTCGGAGTGGAGAATGAGCAGTTCTTC
>-|once|TRBJ1-5|TRBV6-2/TRBV6-3
CASSSGGEPQHF
TGTGCCAGCAGCTCGGGGGGAGAGCCCCAGCATTTT
>TRBD1|-|TRBJ2-5|TRBV7-9
CASSQGTGGYRETQYF
TGTGCCAGCAGCCAGGGGACAGGGGGCTACAGGGAGACCCAGTACTTC
>-|-|TRBJ1-4|TRBV20-1
CSASSPKGEKLFF
TGCAGTGCTAGTAGCCCTAAGGGGGAAAAACTGTTTTTT
>-|-|TRBJ1-3|TRBV3-1/TRBV3-2
CASSLASSFSGNTIYF
TGTGCCAGCAGCCTGGCCTCCAGTTTCTCTGGAAACACCATATATTTT
>TRBD1|-|TRBJ1-6|TRBV14
CASSQFSGQGVSPLHF
TGTGCCAGCAGCCAATTCTCCGGACAGGGTGTCTCACCCCTCCACTTT
>-|-|TRBJ2-1|TRBV5-4
CASSSDLSSYNEQFF
TGTGCCAGCAGCTCCGACTTGAGCTCCTACAATGAGCAGTTCTTC
>TRBD2|-|TRBJ2-5|TRBV18
CASSPPGLAARGETQYF
TGTGCCAGCTCACCACCGGGACTAGCGGCACGGGGGGAGACCCAGTACTTC
>-|-|TRBJ1-1|TRBV28
CASSLRYPGIEAFF
TGTGCCAGCAGTCTCCGTTACCCAGGGATTGAAGCTTTCTTT
>TRBD1|-|TRBJ2-6|TRBV5-1
CASSSGTGQGGSGANVLTF
TGCGCCAGCAGCTCCGGGACGGGACAGGGAGGCTCTGGGGCCAACGTCCTGACTTTC
>-|few|TRBJ2-1|TRBV28
CASSWDPSGEVYNEQFF
TGTGCCAGCAGTTGGGACCCCAGTGGGGAGGTGTACAATGAGCAGTTCTTC
>-|-|TRBJ2-5|TRBV14
CASSPRMGLQETQYF
TGTGCCAGCAGCCCCCGAATGGGGCTACAAGAGACCCAGTACTTC
>TRBD1|-|TRBJ1-2|TRBV5-4
CASSSRGTETYYGYTF
TGTGCCAGCAGCTCCCGGGGGACAGAAACTTACTATGGCTACACCTTC
>-|-|TRBJ2-1|TRBV27
CASSGAESSYNEQFF
TGTGCCAGCAGTGGGGCGGAAAGCTCCTACAATGAGCAGTTCTTC
>TRBD1|-|TRBJ1-3|TRBV28
CASNPPGQGTGNTIYF
TGTGCCAGCAATCCCCCGGGACAGGGGACTGGAAACACCATATATTTT
>TRBD2|-|TRBJ2-4|TRBV7-6
CASSLRVAGGPGDIQYF
TGTGCCAGCAGCTTGAGGGTAGCGGGAGGGCCGGGAGACATTCAGTACTTC
>-|-|TRBJ1-1|TRBV7-9
CASSFVTGNTEAFF
TGTGCCAGCAGCTTCGTGACGGGGAACACTGAAGCTTTCTTT
>TRBD1|once|TRBJ2-1|TRBV6-2/TRBV6-3
CASSRDRGGNEQFF
TGTGCCAGCAGTCGGGACAGGGGCGGCAATGAGCAGTTCTTC
>-|-|TRBJ2-1|TRBV6-5
CASSYSFSTTVREQFF
TGTGCCAGCAGTTACTCTTTTTCAACGACTGTTCGGGAGCAGTTCTTC
>TRBD2|-|TRBJ2-1|TRBV5-4
CASSLPSGSFNEQFF
TGTGCCAGCAGCTTGCCTAGCGGGAGCTTTAATGAGCAGTTCTTC
>TRBD1|once|TRBJ1-1|TRBV28
CASSLWTDRGGNTEAFF
TGTGCCAGCAGTTTATGGACCGACAGGGGGGGAAACACTGAAGCTTTCTTT
>-|-|TRBJ1-5|TRBV11-2
CASSLGLYQPQHF
TGTGCCAGCAGCTTAGGGCTTTACCAGCCCCAGCATTTT
>TRBD2|-|TRBJ2-3|TRBV5-1
CASSLAMTSGSTDTQYF
TGCGCCAGCAGCTTGGCCATGACTAGCGGGAGCACAGATACGCAGTATTTT
>TRBD2|-|TRBJ2-2|TRBV19
CASTPGLAGVTGELFF
TGTGCCAGTACCCCTGGACTAGCGGGAGTCACCGGGGAGCTGTTTTTT
>-|-|TRBJ2-5|TRBV19
CASSLGLGGQETQYF
TGTGCCAGCAGCCTCGGTTTAGGGGGCCAAGAGACCCAGTACTTC
>-|once|TRBJ2-7|TRBV5-1
CASSLLSQGYEQYF
TGCGCCAGCAGCTTGTTGTCGCAGGGCTACGAGCAGTACTTC
>-|-|TRBJ1-2|TRBV2
CASNPFLGGIYGYTF
TGTGCCAGCAACCCCTTCCTCGGGGGAATCTATGGCTACACCTTC
>-|-|TRBJ2-7|TRBV10-3
CATSGTGNEQYF
TGTGCCACGAGCGGGACAGGCAACGAGCAGTACTTC
>TRBD2|-|TRBJ2-3|TRBV5-1
CASRLIAGAGADTQYF
TGCGCCAGCAGACTGATAGCGGGAGCGGGGGCAGATACGCAGTATTTT